This record covers a single T cell receptor beta chain. This sample stems from a study of long-term antiretroviral therapy in people with HIV. Survey level was the resolution at which the v3.0 immunoSEQ assay ran. Sequencing used immunoSEQ multiplex PCR; TCRdb keeps in-frame clones, though not all of them. The sample lists 35,000 or so clones, around 94% occurring once. HIV-positive participants were all treated in the United States. Germline V gene lookup returns CDR1 MDHEN and CDR2 SYDVKM. The CDR3 contains 15 residues. V trimming: 4 bases; J trimming: 5 bases; junction bases outside the gene matches: 8.

This receptor was taken from a woman in her forties or fifties with HIV. Sequencing used unsorted PBMCs, obtained 4.1 years after starting antiretroviral therapy. The chain has TRBV28 and TRBJ2-3; 8 positions agree with TRBD2. The CDR3 protein is CASSWGSGVIDTQYF. In DNA, the CDR3 is TGTGCCAGCAGTTGGGGTAGCGGGGTTATAGATACGCAGTATTTT.